This entry describes one T cell receptor beta chain. The target of this receptor is not known. Likely a read error: the CDR3 ends without its conserved phenylalanine or tryptophan. The DNA is left out, because the CDR3 cannot be placed on it with certainty; the CDR3 is given as TCRdb lists it. The CDR3 comprises 10 residues, both ends counted. The CDR1 and CDR2 encoded by the germline V gene (reference sequence) are MNHEY and SMNVEV. This entry comes from a study of a mutant IDH1 vaccine in newly diagnosed glioma (dated by TCRdb to 2020 to 2022). For context, the study as a whole: The approximately 29 treated patients were roughly 62% male and roughly 40% female, with a mean age of approximately 40 years. Before enrollment, most patients had been given radiochemotherapy with temozolomide as standard therapy, while the rest had received either radiotherapy alone or temozolomide alone. Peripheral blood was drawn at six visits: V03 (baseline), V05, V07, V10, V12 and V13. For exploratory analyses, longitudinal TCRB deep sequencing was carried out in about two dozen treated patients wherever samples were available. Study-level results and caveats: According to the authors, sample limitations meant that analyses of patient blood samples could not be reproduced. Selection of PBMC samples for TCRB deep sequencing was based on availability. Across multiple MHC alleles, vaccine-induced immune responses were seen in nearly 95% of patients. No apparent relationship was observed between pseudoprogression and alterations in the top peripheral T cell clonotypes detected by TCRB sequencing.

The time point label of this sample denotes: baseline, week 1 (first vaccination visit). The meaning of the sample's treatment or condition label: pre-vaccination baseline after standard-of-care therapy. The donors had newly diagnosed IDH1-mutant astrocytomas of WHO grade 3 or 4 that showed loss of nuclear ATRX. The samples were drawn from NOA16, a multicentre, single-arm, open-label phase I trial in Germany that tested a mutant IDH1 peptide vaccine in humans for the first time. Visit V03 blood draws served as the baseline sample for immunogenicity testing. Genomic DNA for TCRB sequencing was extracted from EDTA blood using the DNeasy Blood and Tissue Kit. Library prep was done by the immunoSEQ multiplex PCR assay. Following the manufacturer's protocol, the hsTCRB Kit was used to amplify rearranged TCR beta chain sequences. Sequencing of TCRB libraries was carried out on an Illumina MiSeq. As for the original processing: The proprietary platform of the kit vendor was used for demultiplexing, trimming and gene mapping. The clones in this table, taken by TCRdb from immuneACCESS, are in-frame only. Not every clone is retained; where verified, under half of the shortfall comes from an unresolved V gene, and the cause of the rest is unknown. V and J calls and clone size are as listed in that table; D and trimming were resolved from the DNA. For this sample the table gives roughly 70,000 clones, of which more than 70% were detected only once. The ten largest clones take up 4% to 5.5% of the sample.

The chain joins TRBV27 to TRBJ2-7; the DNA was not compared with TRBD2, the D call given in the table. This TCR was recovered from a woman aged 18-30 years with glioma. Some clones in this sample may be carry-over from other donors' samples. Here the sequenced sample was peripheral blood mononuclear cells (PBMCs), taken from a glioma patient treated with radiotherapy, temozolomide or both. CDR3 sequence: CASSSPPGDS.